A selection of T cell receptor beta chains follows, all from one sample in a study of blood T cells in healthy people across ages. Via MiXCR, TCRdb re-called the 5' RACE reads, giving one row per CDR3 protein. The sample holds approximately 490,000 distinct CDR3 sequences, 24% seen once. The same data also went into a second study, on T cells of mothers and their children.

The specimen was blood. The receptors shown here come from a boy aged 10-17 years in good health. Each CDR3 is given with its conserved first and last residue. A D gene is named only where the DNA matches it firmly. Expanded clones get a size class; other rows say once, few or many, or leave the size out.

few	TRBV5-1	TRBJ1-1	TRBD1	CASSPDRGLTEAFF	TGCGCCAGCAGCCCGGACAGGGGGCTAACTGAAGCTTTCTTT
few	TRBV5-1	TRBJ2-1	TRBD1	CASSSQGGSGSNEQFF	TGCGCCAGCAGCTCCCAAGGGGGCTCGGGTAGCAATGAGCAGTTCTTC
few	TRBV6-6	TRBJ2-2	TRBD2	CASRRLAGNTGELFF	TGTGCCAGCAGGCGACTAGCGGGGAACACCGGGGAGCTGTTTTTT
NA	TRBV15	TRBJ2-2	NA	CATSRVTYSDTGELFF	TGTGCCACCAGCAGAGTCACCTACTCTGACACCGGGGAGCTGTTTTTT
NA	TRBV27	TRBJ2-7	NA	CASRITHEQYF	TGTGCCAGCAGAATTACACACGAGCAGTACTTC
few	TRBV6-5	TRBJ1-1	NA	CASSYYGGAWHTEAFF	TGTGCCAGCAGTTACTACGGGGGCGCTTGGCACACTGAAGCTTTCTTT
NA	TRBV20-1	TRBJ2-3	NA	CSALRGPRTDTQYF	TGCAGTGCCCTGCGGGGACCCCGCACAGATACGCAGTATTTT
NA	TRBV7-2	TRBJ2-7	TRBD2	CASSLGTSGVLRDEQYF	TGTGCCAGCAGCTTAGGGACTAGCGGCGTCCTACGAGACGAGCAGTACTTC
few	TRBV7-8	TRBJ2-7	NA	CASSLDPRVYYEQYF	TGTGCCAGCAGCTTAGATCCGAGGGTATATTACGAGCAGTACTTC
many	TRBV7-2	TRBJ2-3	NA	CASSTGPRRTDTQYF	TGTGCCAGCAGCACCGGGCCCAGACGCACAGATACGCAGTATTTT
few	TRBV29-1	TRBJ2-5	NA	CSVEDGQKDILQETQYF	TGCAGCGTTGAAGATGGTCAAAAAGACATTCTACAAGAGACCCAGTACTTC
NA	TRBV7-9	TRBJ1-2	NA	CASRPEGGYGYTF	TGTGCCAGCAGGCCCGAAGGGGGCTATGGCTACACCTTC
many	TRBV18	TRBJ2-5	NA	CASSQTVQETQYF	TGTGCCAGCAGCCAAACAGTTCAAGAGACCCAGTACTTC
NA	TRBV7-9	TRBJ1-1	TRBD1	CASRPPKPGQGLNTEAFF	TGTGCCAGCAGACCCCCTAAACCGGGACAGGGGCTTAACACTGAAGCTTTCTTT
few	TRBV5-1	TRBJ2-7	TRBD1	CASSFGTVYEQYF	TGCGCCAGCAGCTTCGGGACAGTCTACGAGCAGTACTTC
few	TRBV29-1	TRBJ2-3	NA	CSGEAGAGGTQYF	TGCAGCGGGGAGGCAGGGGCCGGGGGTACGCAGTATTTT
NA	TRBV4-2	TRBJ1-4	NA	CASSLEMGAINEKLFF	TGTGCCAGCAGCCTTGAGATGGGGGCTATTAATGAAAAACTGTTTTTT
NA	TRBV20-1	TRBJ2-6	NA	CSARVRGSGANVLTF	TGCAGTGCTAGAGTGAGGGGCTCTGGGGCCAACGTCCTGACTTTC
NA	TRBV10-3	TRBJ1-1	NA	CAARQPENTEAFF	TGTGCCGCGCGACAGCCTGAGAACACTGAAGCTTTCTTT
NA	TRBV5-4	TRBJ1-6	TRBD1	CASSSGQGDGSPLHF	TGTGCCAGCAGCTCCGGACAGGGAGACGGTTCACCCCTCCACTTT
NA	TRBV15	TRBJ2-1	TRBD1	CATSRDGTGGPSAYNKQFF	TGTGCCACCAGCAGAGACGGGACAGGGGGCCCATCGGCCTACAATAAGCAGTTCTTC
few	TRBV4-3	TRBJ2-5	NA	CASSQDLAETQYF	TGCGCCAGCAGCCAAGACCTTGCGGAGACCCAGTACTTC